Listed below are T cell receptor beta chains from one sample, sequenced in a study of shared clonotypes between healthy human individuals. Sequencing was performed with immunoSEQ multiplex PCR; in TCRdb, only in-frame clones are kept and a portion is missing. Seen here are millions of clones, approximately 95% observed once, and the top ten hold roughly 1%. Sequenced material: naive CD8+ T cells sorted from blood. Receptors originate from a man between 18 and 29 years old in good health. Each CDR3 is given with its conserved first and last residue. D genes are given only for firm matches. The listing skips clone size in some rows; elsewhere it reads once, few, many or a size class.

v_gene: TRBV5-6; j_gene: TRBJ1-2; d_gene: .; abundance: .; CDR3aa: CASSLLGFGENYGYTF; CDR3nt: TGTGCCAGCAGCTTGTTAGGCTTCGGAGAAAACTATGGCTACACCTTC
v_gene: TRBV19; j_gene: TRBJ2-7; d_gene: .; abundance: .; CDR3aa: CASGVDGSYEQYF; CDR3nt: TGTGCCAGTGGAGTGGACGGATCCTACGAGCAGTACTTC
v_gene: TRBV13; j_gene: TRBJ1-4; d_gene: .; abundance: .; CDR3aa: CASSWVDGGSNEKLFF; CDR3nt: TGTGCCAGCAGCTGGGTGGATGGGGGATCTAATGAAAAACTGTTTTTT
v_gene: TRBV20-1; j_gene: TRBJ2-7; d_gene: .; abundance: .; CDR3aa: CSASTGSEQYF; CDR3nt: TGCAGTGCTAGCACAGGGAGTGAGCAGTACTTC
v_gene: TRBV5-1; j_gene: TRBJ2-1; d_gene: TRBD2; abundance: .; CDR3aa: CASGALAGDEQFF; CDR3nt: TGCGCCAGCGGGGCACTAGCGGGAGATGAGCAGTTCTTC
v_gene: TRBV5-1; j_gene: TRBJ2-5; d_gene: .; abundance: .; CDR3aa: CASSLAGETQYF; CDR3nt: TGCGCCAGCAGCTTAGCGGGAGAGACCCAGTACTTC
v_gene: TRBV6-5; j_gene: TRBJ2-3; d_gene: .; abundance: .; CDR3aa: CASKQGLGDTQYF; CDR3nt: TGTGCCAGCAAACAGGGTTTAGGAGATACGCAGTATTTT
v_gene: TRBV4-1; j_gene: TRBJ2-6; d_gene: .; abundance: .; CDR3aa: CASSQDSSGANVLTF; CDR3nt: TGCGCCAGCAGCCAAGATAGCTCTGGGGCCAACGTCCTGACTTTC
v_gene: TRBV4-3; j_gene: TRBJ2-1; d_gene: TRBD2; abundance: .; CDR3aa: CASSQDGLAGESEQFF; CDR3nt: TGCGCCAGCAGCCAGGACGGACTAGCGGGAGAAAGTGAGCAGTTCTTC
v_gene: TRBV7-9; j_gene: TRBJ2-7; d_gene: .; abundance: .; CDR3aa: CASSLVSNEQYF; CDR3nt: TGTGCCAGCAGCTTAGTCTCGAACGAGCAGTACTTC
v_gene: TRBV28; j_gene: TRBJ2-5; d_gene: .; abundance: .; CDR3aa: CASSLKPNDGQETQYF; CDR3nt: TGTGCCAGCAGTTTAAAACCGAACGACGGGCAAGAGACCCAGTACTTC
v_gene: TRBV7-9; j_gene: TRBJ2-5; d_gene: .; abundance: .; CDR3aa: CASRTQTVEETQYF; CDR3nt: TGTGCCAGCAGGACCCAGACCGTGGAAGAGACCCAGTACTTC
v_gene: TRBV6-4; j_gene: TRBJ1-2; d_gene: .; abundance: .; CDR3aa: CASSASGSPPVMGGYTF; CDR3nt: TGTGCCAGCAGCGCATCAGGGTCCCCCCCGGTGATGGGCGGCTACACCTTC
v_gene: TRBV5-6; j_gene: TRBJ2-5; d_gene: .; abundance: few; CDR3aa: CASSSSGRLVWYF; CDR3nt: TGTGCCAGCAGCTCCTCGGGACGCCTAGTTTGGTACTTC
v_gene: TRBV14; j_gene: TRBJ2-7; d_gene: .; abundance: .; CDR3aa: CASSQGVGDFYEQYF; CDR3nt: TGTGCCAGCAGCCAAGGGGTTGGGGACTTCTACGAGCAGTACTTC
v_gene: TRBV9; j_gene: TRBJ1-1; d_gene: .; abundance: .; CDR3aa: CASSVVGAWTEAFF; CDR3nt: TGTGCCAGCAGCGTAGTGGGGGCTTGGACTGAAGCTTTCTTT
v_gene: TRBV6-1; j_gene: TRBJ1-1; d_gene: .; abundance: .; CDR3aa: CASRQGMNTEAFF; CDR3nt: TGTGCCAGCAGACAGGGTATGAACACTGAAGCTTTCTTT
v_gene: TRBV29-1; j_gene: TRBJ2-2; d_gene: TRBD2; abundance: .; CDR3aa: CSVSGLAGYAGELFF; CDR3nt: TGCAGCGTTTCCGGACTAGCGGGGTATGCCGGGGAGCTGTTTTTT
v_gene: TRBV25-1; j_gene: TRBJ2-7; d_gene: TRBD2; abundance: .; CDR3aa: CASSSSGSANEQYF; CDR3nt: TGTGCCAGCAGTTCGAGCGGGAGTGCCAACGAGCAGTACTTC
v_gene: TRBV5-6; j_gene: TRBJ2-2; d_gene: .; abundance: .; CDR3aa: CASSLGGTGELFF; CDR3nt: TGTGCCAGCAGCTTAGGCGGCACCGGGGAGCTGTTTTTT
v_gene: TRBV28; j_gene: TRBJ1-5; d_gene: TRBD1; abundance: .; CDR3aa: CASRVSRGLLNQPQHF; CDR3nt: TGTGCCAGCAGAGTCTCCAGGGGGCTTCTCAATCAGCCCCAGCATTTT
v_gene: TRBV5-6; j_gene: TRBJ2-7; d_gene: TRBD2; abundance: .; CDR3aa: CASSAPSGLAYNEQYF; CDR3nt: TGTGCCAGCAGCGCCCCTTCGGGACTAGCATACAACGAGCAGTACTTC
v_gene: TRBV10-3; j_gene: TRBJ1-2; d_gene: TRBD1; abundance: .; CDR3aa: CANQGASYGYTF; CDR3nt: TGTGCCAACCAGGGGGCGAGTTATGGCTACACCTTC
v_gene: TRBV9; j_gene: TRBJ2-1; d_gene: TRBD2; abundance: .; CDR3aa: CASSVASGHEQFF; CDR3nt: TGTGCCAGCAGCGTAGCTAGCGGGCATGAGCAGTTCTTC
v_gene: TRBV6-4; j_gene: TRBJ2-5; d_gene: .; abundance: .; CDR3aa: CASSEFAGSETQYF; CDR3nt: TGTGCCAGCAGTGAATTTGCCGGGTCGGAGACCCAGTACTTC
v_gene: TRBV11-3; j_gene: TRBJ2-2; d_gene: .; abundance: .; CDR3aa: CASSPKGGNTGELFF; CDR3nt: TGTGCCAGCAGCCCTAAGGGGGGGAACACCGGGGAGCTGTTTTTT
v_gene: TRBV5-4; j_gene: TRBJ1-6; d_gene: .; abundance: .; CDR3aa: CASSLVGTNSPLHF; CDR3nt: TGTGCCAGCAGCTTGGTGGGGACCAATTCACCCCTCCACTTT
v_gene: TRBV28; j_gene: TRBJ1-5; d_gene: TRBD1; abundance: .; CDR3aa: CATREGDSDQPQHF; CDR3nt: TGTGCCACCCGAGAGGGGGACAGCGATCAGCCCCAGCATTTT
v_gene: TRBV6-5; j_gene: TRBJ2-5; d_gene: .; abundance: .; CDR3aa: CASSRIAEETQYF; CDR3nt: TGTGCCAGCTCCCGGATAGCGGAGGAGACCCAGTACTTC
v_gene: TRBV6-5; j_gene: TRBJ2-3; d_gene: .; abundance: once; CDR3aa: CASSYSPLTDTQYF; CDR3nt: TGTGCCAGCAGTTACTCACCTCTCACAGATACGCAGTATTTT
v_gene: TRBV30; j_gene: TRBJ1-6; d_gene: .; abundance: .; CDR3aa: CAWSGGAGPTLHF; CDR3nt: TGTGCCTGGAGTGGAGGGGCAGGGCCAACCCTCCACTTT
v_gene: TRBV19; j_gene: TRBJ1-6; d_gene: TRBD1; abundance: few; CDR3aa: CASSWTGFNSPLHF; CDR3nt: TGTGCCAGTAGTTGGACAGGGTTTAATTCACCCCTCCACTTT
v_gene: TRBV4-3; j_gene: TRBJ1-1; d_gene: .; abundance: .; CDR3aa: CASSQDSLQVNTEAFF; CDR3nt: TGCGCCAGCAGCCAAGACTCTCTACAGGTAAACACTGAAGCTTTCTTT
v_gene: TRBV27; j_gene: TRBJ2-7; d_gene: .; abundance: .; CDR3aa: CASSLGQFGEQYF; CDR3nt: TGTGCCAGCAGTCTAGGACAGTTTGGCGAGCAGTACTTC
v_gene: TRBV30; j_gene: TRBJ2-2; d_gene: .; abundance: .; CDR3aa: CAWSVSSAGGELFF; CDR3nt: TGTGCCTGGAGTGTCTCTAGCGCGGGCGGGGAGCTGTTTTTT
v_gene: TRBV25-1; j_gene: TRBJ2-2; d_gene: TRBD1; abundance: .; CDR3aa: CASSPWTGDTGELFF; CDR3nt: TGTGCCAGCAGTCCTTGGACAGGAGACACCGGGGAGCTGTTTTTT
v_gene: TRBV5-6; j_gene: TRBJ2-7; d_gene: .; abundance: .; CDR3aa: CASSLQGGGRSYEQYF; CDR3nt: TGTGCCAGCAGCTTGCAAGGCGGGGGCAGATCCTACGAGCAGTACTTC
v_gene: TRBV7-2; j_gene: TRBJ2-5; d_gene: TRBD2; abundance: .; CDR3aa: CASSLVAGGLQETQYF; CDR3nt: TGTGCCAGCAGCTTAGTAGCGGGGGGGCTCCAAGAGACCCAGTACTTC
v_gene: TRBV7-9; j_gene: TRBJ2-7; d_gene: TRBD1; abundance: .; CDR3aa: CASSPEGASYEQYF; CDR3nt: TGTGCCAGCAGTCCCGAGGGGGCTTCCTACGAGCAGTACTTC
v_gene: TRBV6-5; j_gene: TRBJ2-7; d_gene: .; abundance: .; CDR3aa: CASSYVGGYEQYF; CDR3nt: TGTGCCAGCAGTTACGTCGGGGGATACGAGCAGTACTTC
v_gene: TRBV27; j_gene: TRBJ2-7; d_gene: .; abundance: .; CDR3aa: CASSPPRQESSYEQYF; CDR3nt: TGTGCCAGCAGTCCCCCCCGACAGGAGAGCTCCTACGAGCAGTACTTC
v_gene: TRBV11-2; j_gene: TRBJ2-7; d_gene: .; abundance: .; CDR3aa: CASSQAGASYEQYF; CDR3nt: TGTGCCAGCAGCCAGGCCGGTGCCTCCTACGAGCAGTACTTC
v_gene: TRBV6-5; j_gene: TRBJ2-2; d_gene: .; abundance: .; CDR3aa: CASSYSIENTGELFF; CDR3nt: TGTGCCAGCAGTTACTCGATTGAAAACACCGGGGAGCTGTTTTTT
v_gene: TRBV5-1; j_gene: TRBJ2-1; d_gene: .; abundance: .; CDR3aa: CASSPLSSSYNEQFF; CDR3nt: TGCGCCAGCAGCCCTCTATCGAGCTCCTACAATGAGCAGTTCTTC
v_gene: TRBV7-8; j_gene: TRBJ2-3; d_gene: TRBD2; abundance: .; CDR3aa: CASSLLAGVTDTQYF; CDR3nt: TGTGCCAGCAGCCTCCTAGCGGGGGTCACAGATACGCAGTATTTT
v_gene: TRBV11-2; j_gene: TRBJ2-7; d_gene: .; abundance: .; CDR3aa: CASSLGTNLYEQYF; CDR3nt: TGTGCCAGCAGCCTAGGGACAAATCTCTACGAGCAGTACTTC
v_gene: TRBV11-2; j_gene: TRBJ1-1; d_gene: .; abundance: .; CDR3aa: CASSLEVWVEAFF; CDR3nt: TGTGCCAGCAGCTTAGAGGTATGGGTTGAAGCTTTCTTT
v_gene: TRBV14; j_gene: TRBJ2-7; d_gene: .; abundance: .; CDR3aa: CASTLKIGAGLAYEQYF; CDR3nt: TGTGCCAGCACCCTTAAAATCGGGGCGGGCCTCGCCTACGAGCAGTACTTC
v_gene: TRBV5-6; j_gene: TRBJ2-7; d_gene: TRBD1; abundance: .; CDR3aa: CASSLLTGHSYEQYF; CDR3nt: TGTGCCAGCAGCTTGTTGACAGGGCACTCCTACGAGCAGTACTTC
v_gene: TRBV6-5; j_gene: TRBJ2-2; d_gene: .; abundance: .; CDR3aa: CASSFIVQGGTGELFF; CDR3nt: TGTGCCAGCAGTTTTATCGTACAGGGTGGCACCGGGGAGCTGTTTTTT
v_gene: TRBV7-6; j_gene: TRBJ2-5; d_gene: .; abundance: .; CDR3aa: CASSLRQVQETQYF; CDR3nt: TGTGCCAGCAGCTTACGACAAGTCCAAGAGACCCAGTACTTC
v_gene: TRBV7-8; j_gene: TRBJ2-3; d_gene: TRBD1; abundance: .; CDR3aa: CASSSRVRTGRSTDTQYF; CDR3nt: TGTGCCAGCAGCTCACGGGTACGGACAGGGAGGAGCACAGATACGCAGTATTTT
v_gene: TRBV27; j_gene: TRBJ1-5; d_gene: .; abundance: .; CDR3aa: CASSASIGNSNQPQHF; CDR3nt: TGTGCCAGCAGTGCCTCCATCGGGAATAGCAATCAGCCCCAGCATTTT
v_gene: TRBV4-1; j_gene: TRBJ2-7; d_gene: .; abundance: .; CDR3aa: CASSQGYSYEQYF; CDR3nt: TGCGCCAGCAGCCAGGGGTACTCCTACGAGCAGTACTTC
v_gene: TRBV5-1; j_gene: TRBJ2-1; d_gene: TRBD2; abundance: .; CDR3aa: CASSSSAGGPYNEQFF; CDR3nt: TGCGCCAGCAGCTCATCAGCGGGAGGGCCCTACAATGAGCAGTTCTTC
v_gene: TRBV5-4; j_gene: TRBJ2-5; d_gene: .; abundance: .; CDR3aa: CASSLASSQETQYF; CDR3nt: TGTGCCAGCAGCTTGGCCTCCAGCCAAGAGACCCAGTACTTC
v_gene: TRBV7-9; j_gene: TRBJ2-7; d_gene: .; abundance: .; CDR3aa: CASSLPGPYEQYF; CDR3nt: TGTGCCAGCAGCCTTCCAGGCCCCTACGAGCAGTACTTC
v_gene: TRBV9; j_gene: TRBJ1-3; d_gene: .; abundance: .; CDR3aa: CASSVGAGGFGNTIYF; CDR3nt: TGTGCCAGCAGCGTAGGGGCCGGGGGGTTTGGAAACACCATATATTTT
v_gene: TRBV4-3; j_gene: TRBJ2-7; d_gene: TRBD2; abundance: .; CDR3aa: CASSQVFPSGTYEQYF; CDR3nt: TGCGCCAGCAGCCAAGTATTCCCTAGCGGAACCTACGAGCAGTACTTC